This T cell receptor beta chain was identified during a study of blood T cell repertoires in COVID-19. The overall study: PBMCs, B-cell-depleted T cells, or T cells provided the cDNA or gDNA that made up the material.

V lost 4 bases, J lost 1 base, and 7 bases lay in between. The CDR3 extends over 13 amino acids. Per the germline V gene, CDR1 is MRHNA and CDR2 is SNTAGT. A remark on this clone: This may arise from a read error, as a much more abundant clone is one base away.

Original processing notes: The assay estimated nucleated cells by amplifying reference gene primers. Sequenced by immunoSEQ multiplex PCR; TCRdb stores in-frame clones only, minus some. D and trimming come from the DNA, and the V and J calls and clone size come from that table. The repertoire holds 200,000 to 300,000 clones, with around 85% as singletons. The clonotype was recovered from a woman aged 30 to 39 who had recovered from COVID-19. The sample consisted of peripheral blood. The J gene is TRBJ1-1, the V gene TRBV6-4; D is ambiguous. As DNA, the CDR3 is TGTGCCAGCAGTGTCCAGGAGAACACTGAAGCTTTCTTT. Translated: CASSVQENTEAFF.